A selection of T cell receptor beta chains follows, all from one sample in a study of T cell changes during pregnancy in multiple sclerosis. TCRdb's copy holds only in-frame clones and misses some; the assay was immunoSEQ multiplex PCR. The repertoire holds 65,000 to 70,000 clones, with 91% as singletons. This specimen consisted of peripheral blood, obtained in the first trimester of pregnancy. The source of these receptors is a female donor with multiple sclerosis, enrolled in a pregnancy study. Both conserved end residues are part of each CDR3. For some rows the clone size is stated as once, few or many, or as a class when expanded; others skip it.

V gene	J gene	clone size	CDR3 protein
TRBV6-5	TRBJ1-4	.	CASSPGHQPNEKLFF
TRBV28	TRBJ1-2	.	CASGIPRGDGYTF
TRBV9	TRBJ2-3	.	CASSVGAGEDTQYF
TRBV5-5	TRBJ1-6	once	CASSLVVLATNSPLHF
TRBV15	TRBJ1-5	.	CATSFPGQGVLSNQPQHF
TRBV15	TRBJ2-7	.	CATSRVRGSHEQYF
TRBV7-9	TRBJ2-7	once	CASSLGQGGEQYF
TRBV9	TRBJ2-1	.	CASSGSVTASYLHSYNEQFF
TRBV28	TRBJ1-2	.	CASSQTGNYGYTF
TRBV7-3	TRBJ2-2	.	CASSELAGGELFF
TRBV7-9	TRBJ1-1	.	CASSLRAGGTEAFF
TRBV7-2	TRBJ1-2	.	CASRRTGITGYTF
TRBV18	TRBJ1-1	.	CASSPGGSRTGGRTEAFF
TRBV2	TRBJ1-6	.	CASTDDQTGNSPLHF
TRBV27	TRBJ2-2	.	CASSLTRATGELFF
TRBV27	TRBJ2-6	.	CASSSRGWGNVLTF
TRBV19	TRBJ1-4	.	CASSRQGATNEKLFF
TRBV7-6	TRBJ2-1	.	CASSLDATRRGLFF
TRBV9	TRBJ2-3	.	CASTPGLGSDTQYF
TRBV7-9	TRBJ1-5	.	CASSSTGSGNQPQHF
TRBV7-9	TRBJ1-1	.	CASSLGGANTEAFF
TRBV9	TRBJ1-3	.	CASSVASGNTIYF
TRBV5-4	TRBJ2-2	.	CASSPRDRNTGELFF
TRBV18	TRBJ2-5	.	CASSPLRTSGSETQYF
TRBV7-3	TRBJ2-2	.	CASSSNAGTGRTGELFF
TRBV13	TRBJ2-7	.	CASSLSYRESEQYF
TRBV27	TRBJ2-1	.	CASSDFRLGDNEQFF
TRBV6-6	TRBJ2-2	.	CASSTGSSGELFF
TRBV5-5	TRBJ1-2	once	CASSWTGDYGYTF
TRBV9	TRBJ2-1	.	CASSVRDRDYNEQFF
TRBV28	TRBJ2-1	.	CASSSSTDNEQFF
TRBV19	TRBJ2-5	once	CASSSRAGLQEETQYF
TRBV11-2	TRBJ2-7	.	CASKGGTGVTYEQYF
TRBV2	TRBJ2-5	.	CASSGLAGAERETQYF
TRBV7-2	TRBJ1-1	.	CASSLVRGNTEAFF
TRBV5-4	TRBJ1-4	.	CASSLRQGDEKLFF
TRBV28	TRBJ1-2	.	CASSPGNGYTF
TRBV28	TRBJ1-3	.	CASSLAGGRTGNTIYF
TRBV2	TRBJ2-7	few	CASTRDSLSVQYF
TRBV11-3	TRBJ1-2	once	CATRGRGDYGYTF
TRBV27	TRBJ2-1	.	CASSVPLGAYNEQFF
TRBV6-1	TRBJ2-3	.	CASSFGQGNTDTQYF
TRBV10-3	TRBJ1-2	.	CAISATKGGSNNYGYTF
TRBV2	TRBJ2-2	.	CASSEYRMNTGELFF
TRBV5-1	TRBJ1-5	.	CASSLGEGGGNQPQHF
TRBV11-3	TRBJ2-7	once	CASSLEEGREQYF
TRBV7-6	TRBJ2-2	.	CASTPRLNTGELFF
TRBV30	TRBJ1-2	.	CAWSQGDYGYTF
TRBV6-1	TRBJ1-1	.	CARKGERAFF
TRBV18	TRBJ2-3	.	CASSQYGTSGTDTQYF
TRBV28	TRBJ2-7	.	CASTHKGTSGSTMGYEQYF
TRBV10-3	TRBJ2-7	.	CAISESIGTGGYEQYF
TRBV6-5	TRBJ2-1	.	CASTPGRNNEQFF
TRBV6-5	TRBJ2-7	once	CASKKEGSTGEQYF
TRBV7-2	TRBJ2-1	.	CASSLTLAGYYNEQFF
TRBV27	TRBJ1-2	.	CASSLSAIGTVTYGYTF
TRBV5-1	TRBJ2-7	.	CASSFVGNYEQYF